One and the same sample provided the 19 T cell receptor beta chains below, sequenced in a study of blood T cell repertoires in COVID-19. TCRdb keeps only in-frame clones here, not all; method: immunoSEQ multiplex PCR. The table includes approximately 160,000 clones, around four fifths detected once. Sequencing used PBMCs or T cells enriched from blood (not recorded which). These receptors all stem from a woman aged 45 to 65 who had recovered from COVID-19.

CDR3: CASSLTGGSYEQYF. DNA for the CDR3: TGTGCCAGCAGCCTCACAGGGGGGTCCTACGAGCAGTACTTC. The genes are TRBV4-2 and TRBJ2-7; 8 bases line up with TRBD1. The V segment lost 4 bases and the J segment 1 base; nucleotides outside the gene matches: 3. Germline CDR1 is LGHNA and CDR2 is YNFKEQ. This CDR3 contains 14 residues.

The chain joins TRBV2 to TRBJ2-4; D perhaps matches TRBD2 (5 bases). The CDR3 spans 13 residues. V dropped 7 bases and J dropped 8 bases, with 15 bases sitting between them. Germline assignment: CDR1 SNHLY and CDR2 FYNNEI. The CDR3 DNA reads as TGTGCCAGCAAGTTGGACTCGCGGGACATTCAGTACTTC. This translates into CASKLDSRDIQYF. The full variable domain, its missing parts supplied by reference TRBV2 and TRBJ2-4, is EPEVTQTPSHQVTQMGQEVILRCVPISNHLYFYWYRQILGQKVEFLVSFYNNEISEKSEIFDDQFSVERPDGSNFTLKIRSTKLEDSAMYFCASKLDSRDIQYFGAGTRLSVL.

V gene TRBV5-7 combines with J gene TRBJ1-5, with 8 nucleotides matching TRBD1. TRBV5-7 qualifies as an ORF whose function is uncertain. The junction had 6 bases not matched to a gene; V was cut back by 2 bases and J by 5 bases. The CDR3 loop spans 15 amino acids. CDR3 sequence: CASSFPGTGHQPQHF. DNA of the CDR3: TGTGCCAGCAGCTTCCCCGGGACAGGCCATCAGCCCCAGCATTTT.

V is TRBV7-2 and J is TRBJ1-2; TRBD1 agrees at 9 bases. This CDR3 contains 15 residues. The germline V gene encodes CDR1 SGHTA and CDR2 FQGNSA. After removal of 1 base from V and 12 bases from J, the junction contained 12 bases not matched to a gene. The chain's CDR3 is CASSLGVGQGYSNTF. The DNA for the CDR3 is TGTGCCAGCAGCTTAGGGGTAGGACAGGGGTATTCGAACACCTTC.

The chain links TRBV10-3 to TRBJ2-7; D is perhaps TRBD2 (5 bases). With 8 bases removed from V and 2 bases from J, the gap between germline ends came to 13 bases. The CDR3 is 13 residues long. Germline-derived CDR1 and CDR2 are ENHRY and SYGVKD. The DNA for the CDR3 is TGTGCCATCGGACGGGATGGGCCCTACGAGCAGTACTTC. Translated, it gives CAIGRDGPYEQYF.

The V gene is TRBV19, the J gene TRBJ1-1, with a possible D match to TRBD1 (6 bases). Germline lookup yields CDR1 LNHDA and CDR2 SQIVND (reference sequence). This CDR3 is 13 amino acids long. The V end was cut by 10 bases, the J end by 1 base, with 13 bases between. In DNA, the CDR3 is TGTGCCACCCGGACAGCCAAGAACACTGAAGCTTTCTTT. Its translation is CATRTAKNTEAFF.

The chain employs TRBV4-1 and TRBJ2-2; maybe TRBD2 (6 bases). The CDR3 loop spans 18 amino acids. V lost 0 bases and J 2 bases, leaving 16 bases between the germline ends. Germline values: CDR1 MGHRA, CDR2 YSYEKL. The CDR3 is CASSQDYSAGYNTGELFF. CDR3 nucleotides: TGCGCCAGCAGCCAAGATTACTCCGCGGGGTACAACACCGGGGAGCTGTTTTTT.

V is TRBV7-2 and J is TRBJ2-5, with TRBD2 matching 10 bases. The CDR3 is 14 residues long. Germline loops: CDR1 SGHTA, CDR2 FQGNSA. V was clipped by 5 bases and J by 3 bases; unmatched bases: 3. The CDR3 DNA sequence: TGTGCCAGCAGCCCCGGACTAGCGGAAGAGACCCAGTACTTC. Protein sequence: CASSPGLAEETQYF.

CDR3 sequence reads: CASTRGVSEQYF. The CDR3 bases are TGTGCCAGCACGCGGGGGGTCTCCGAGCAGTACTTC. V usage is TRBV6-6 and J usage is TRBJ2-7, with 8 nucleotides matching TRBD2. V lost 7 bases, J lost 6 bases, and 5 bases stayed unmatched. This CDR3 spans 12 amino acids. CDR1 and CDR2 (germline): MNHNY, SVGAGI (reference sequence).

The V and J genes are TRBV7-9 and TRBJ1-1; D is undetermined. There are 14 residues in the CDR3. Germline V gene sequence: CDR1 SEHNR, CDR2 FQNEAQ (reference sequence). V was clipped by 3 bases and J by 1 base, with 9 bases between them. In nucleotides, the CDR3 is TGTGCCAGCAGCTTCGGCGGAAAGAACACTGAAGCTTTCTTT. Translating it yields CASSFGGKNTEAFF.

The rearrangement links TRBV6-2 or TRBV6-3 to TRBJ1-2; 8 nucleotides align to TRBD1. CDR1 and CDR2 (germline): MNHEY, SVGEGT. There are 15 residues in the CDR3. V shed 6 bases and J 8 bases; nucleotides not matched to a gene: 14. CDR3 sequence: CASSRPGQVLKGYTF. DNA for the CDR3: TGTGCCAGCAGCCGCCCGGGACAGGTCTTGAAGGGCTACACCTTC.

The rearrangement joins TRBV18 to TRBJ1-6; D is perhaps TRBD1 (5 bases). Germline CDR1 KGHSH, CDR2 LQKENI. The V end lost 3 bases, the J end lost 8 bases, and 11 bases lay between the germline ends. The CDR3 has 14 residues. The DNA for the CDR3 is TGTGCCAGCTCACCGAGGACATCTGATTCACCCCTCCACTTT. As protein: CASSPRTSDSPLHF.

The chain uses TRBV4-2 and TRBJ1-4, with D perhaps matching TRBD1 (6 bases). Germline V lookup: CDR1 LGHNA, CDR2 YNFKEQ. V lost 0 bases to trimming and J lost 4 bases, with 15 bases between them. The length of the CDR3 is 17 residues. This CDR3 reads CASSQDHQGTSNEKLFF. DNA for the CDR3: TGTGCCAGCAGCCAAGATCATCAGGGGACGAGTAATGAAAAACTGTTTTTT.

The CDR3 coding sequence is TGTGCCAGCAGTTCCACCGGGACAGGGGAGTATCAGCCCCAGCATTTT. Translating it yields CASSSTGTGEYQPQHF. The chain uses TRBV25-1 and TRBJ1-5, with 10 bases matching TRBD1. V was pared by 5 bases and J by 5 bases, with 9 bases of the junction left unmatched. The germline gives CDR1 MGHDK, CDR2 SYGVNS. The CDR3 is made up of 16 amino acids. The whole variable domain, remainder taken from reference TRBV25-1 and TRBJ1-5, is EADIYQTPRYLVIGTGKKITLECSQTMGHDKMYWYQQDPGMELHLIHYSYGVNSTEKGDLSSESTVSRIRTEHFPLTLESARPSHTSQYLCASSSTGTGEYQPQHFGDGTRLSIL.

The chain joins TRBV6-2 or TRBV6-3 to TRBJ2-1, with 7 bases aligning to TRBD1. The germline CDR1 and CDR2 sequences are MNHEY and SVGEGT. V lost 6 bases to trimming and J lost 8 bases; unmatched junction nucleotides: 10. This CDR3 region has 14 residues. This chain's CDR3 is CASSRTQGGDEQFF. CDR3 coding DNA: TGTGCCAGCAGCCGTACACAAGGGGGCGATGAGCAGTTCTTC.

The chain is built from TRBV10-3 and TRBJ1-2, with D possibly TRBD1 on 6 matching bases. Germline V gives CDR1 ENHRY, CDR2 SYGVKD. The CDR3 covers 13 residues. V shed 10 bases and J shed 0 bases, with 12 bases lying between them. The CDR3 DNA follows: TGTGCCACCGTAGGGGGAGCTAACTATGGCTACACCTTC. This gives the protein CATVGGANYGYTF.

The chain has TRBV5-4 and TRBJ2-7; tentative D call: TRBD2 (5 bases). The CDR3 extends over 14 amino acids. Trimming shortened V by 4 bases and J by 3 bases, and 14 bases separated the two germline ends. Germline values: CDR1 SGHNT, CDR2 YYREEE (reference sequence). In DNA, the CDR3 is TGTGCCAGCAGCCGCGGACTCCGTAACTACGAGCAGTACTTC. Its protein is CASSRGLRNYEQYF.

This clone was observed once. The chain uses TRBV19 and TRBJ2-2; D uncertain. The germline gives CDR1 LNHDA, CDR2 SQIVND (reference sequence). Trimming cost V 6 bases and J 4 bases, with 12 bases left between them. The CDR3 totals 14 residues. The CDR3 spells CASSLLPGTGELFF. CDR3 bases: TGTGCCAGTAGCTTGCTCCCCGGCACCGGGGAGCTGTTTTTT.

V usage is TRBV18 and J usage is TRBJ1-2, with D uncertain. The CDR3 has 13 residues. Germline V gene data show CDR1 as KGHSH and CDR2 as LQKENI. Trimming took off 4 bases at V and 7 bases at J, with 13 bases between the two ends. The CDR3 DNA reads as TGTGCCAGCTCACGTACAGAGGGCGGTGGCTACACCTTC. Residues: CASSRTEGGGYTF.